This TCR beta chain was identified during a study of blood T cell repertoires in COVID-19. Overall study: The samples span acute and convalescent COVID-19 from the United States, Italy and Spain.

Germline CDR1 is SGDLS and CDR2 is YYNGEE. The CDR3 consists of 13 residues. V was trimmed by 1 base and J by 10 bases, leaving 14 bases between them. The authors' processing: Amplified reference gene primers provided the basis for estimating nucleated cell counts. TCRdb's table, derived via immunoSEQ multiplex PCR, lists solely in-frame clones and lacks some. V, J and clone size derive from that table, while D and trimming were established from the DNA sequence. The sample gives about 170,000 clones, around nine tenths of which show up once; 2% to 3% is in the top ten. The sequence was collected from a woman older than 75 with COVID-19, enrolled during active disease. The specimen was peripheral blood. The chain joins TRBV9 to TRBJ1-2, with no clear D. The CDR3 DNA follows: TGTGCCAGCAGCGTACGACAAGATAGCGTCTACACCTTC. Its translation: CASSVRQDSVYTF.